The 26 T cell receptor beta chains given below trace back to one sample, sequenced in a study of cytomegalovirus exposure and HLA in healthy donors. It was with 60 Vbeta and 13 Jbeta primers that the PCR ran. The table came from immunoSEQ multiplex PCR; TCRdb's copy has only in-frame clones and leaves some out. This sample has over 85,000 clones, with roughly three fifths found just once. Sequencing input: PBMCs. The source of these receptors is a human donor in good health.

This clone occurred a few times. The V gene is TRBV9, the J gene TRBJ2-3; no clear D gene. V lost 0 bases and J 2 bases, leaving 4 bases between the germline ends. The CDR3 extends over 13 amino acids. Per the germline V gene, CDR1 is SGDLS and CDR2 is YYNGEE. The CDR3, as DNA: TGTGCCAGCAGCGTAGCTCCCACAGATACGCAGTATTTT. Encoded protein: CASSVAPTDTQYF.

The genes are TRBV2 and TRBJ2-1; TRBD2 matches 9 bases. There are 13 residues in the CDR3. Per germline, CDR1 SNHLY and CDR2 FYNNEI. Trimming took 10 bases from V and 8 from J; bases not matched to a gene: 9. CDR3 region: CATGTSLSDEQFF. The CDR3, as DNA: TGTGCCACCGGGACTAGCCTTTCTGATGAGCAGTTCTTC.

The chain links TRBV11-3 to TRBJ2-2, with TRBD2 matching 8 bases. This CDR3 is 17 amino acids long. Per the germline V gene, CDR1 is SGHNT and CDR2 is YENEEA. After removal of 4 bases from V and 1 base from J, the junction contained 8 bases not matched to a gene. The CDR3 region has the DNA TGTGCCAGCAGCTCCAAACTCACTAGCGGGAACACCGGGGAGCTGTTTTTT. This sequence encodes CASSSKLTSGNTGELFF.

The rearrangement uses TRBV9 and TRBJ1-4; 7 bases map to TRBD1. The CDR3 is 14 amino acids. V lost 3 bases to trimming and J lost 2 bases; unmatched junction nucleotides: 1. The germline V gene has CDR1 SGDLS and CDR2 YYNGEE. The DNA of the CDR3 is TGTGCCAGCAGCGAGACAGGGACTAATGAAAAACTGTTTTTT. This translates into CASSETGTNEKLFF.

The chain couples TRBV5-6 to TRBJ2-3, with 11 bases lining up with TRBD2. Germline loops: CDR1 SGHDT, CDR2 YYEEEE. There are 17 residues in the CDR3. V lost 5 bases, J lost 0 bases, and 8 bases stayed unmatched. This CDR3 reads CASRLAGGRRSTDTQYF. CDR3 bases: TGTGCCAGCAGGCTAGCGGGAGGACGAAGAAGCACAGATACGCAGTATTTT.

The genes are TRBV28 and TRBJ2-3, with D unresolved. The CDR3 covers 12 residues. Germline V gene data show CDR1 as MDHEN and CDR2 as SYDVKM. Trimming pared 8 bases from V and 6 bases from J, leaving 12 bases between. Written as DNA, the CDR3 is TGTGCCAGCTCGCAGGTATACGATACGCAGTATTTT. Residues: CASSQVYDTQYF.

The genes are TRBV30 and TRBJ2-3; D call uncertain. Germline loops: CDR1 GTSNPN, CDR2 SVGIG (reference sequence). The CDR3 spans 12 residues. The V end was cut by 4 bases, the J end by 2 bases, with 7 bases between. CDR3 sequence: CAWIQITDTQYF. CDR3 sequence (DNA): TGTGCCTGGATACAGATCACAGATACGCAGTATTTT.

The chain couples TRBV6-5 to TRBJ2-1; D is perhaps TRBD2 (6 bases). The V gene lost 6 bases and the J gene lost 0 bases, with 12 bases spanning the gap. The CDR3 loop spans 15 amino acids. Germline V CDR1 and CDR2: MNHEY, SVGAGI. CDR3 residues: CASSLIADSYNEQFF. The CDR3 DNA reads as TGTGCCAGCAGCCTAATAGCGGACTCCTACAATGAGCAGTTCTTC.

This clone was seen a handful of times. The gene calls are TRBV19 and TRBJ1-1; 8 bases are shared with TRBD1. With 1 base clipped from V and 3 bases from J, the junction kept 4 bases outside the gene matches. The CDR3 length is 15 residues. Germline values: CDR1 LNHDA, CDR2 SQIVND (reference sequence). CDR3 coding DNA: TGTGCCAGTAGTATAGGGGCAGGGGGCTACACTGAAGCTTTCTTT. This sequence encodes CASSIGAGGYTEAFF.

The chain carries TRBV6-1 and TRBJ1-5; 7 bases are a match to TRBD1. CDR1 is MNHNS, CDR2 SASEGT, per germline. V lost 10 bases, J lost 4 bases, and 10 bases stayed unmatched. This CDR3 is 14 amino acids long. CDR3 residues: CATGQGGWNQPQHF. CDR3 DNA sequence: TGTGCCACTGGCCAGGGGGGCTGGAATCAGCCCCAGCATTTT.

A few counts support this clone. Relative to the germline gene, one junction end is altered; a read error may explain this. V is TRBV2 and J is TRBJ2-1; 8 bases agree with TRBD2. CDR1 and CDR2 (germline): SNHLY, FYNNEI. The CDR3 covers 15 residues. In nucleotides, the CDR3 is TGTGCCAGCAGTCAAGCGGGAGCGACCTACAATGAGCAGTTCTTC. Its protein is CASSQAGATYNEQFF.

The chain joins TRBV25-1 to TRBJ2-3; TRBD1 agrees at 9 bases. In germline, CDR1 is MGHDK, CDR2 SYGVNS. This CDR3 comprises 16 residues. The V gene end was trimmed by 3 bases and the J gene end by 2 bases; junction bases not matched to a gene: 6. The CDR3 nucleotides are TGTGCCAGCAGTGACGACAGGGGGTTTAACACAGATACGCAGTATTTT. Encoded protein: CASSDDRGFNTDTQYF.

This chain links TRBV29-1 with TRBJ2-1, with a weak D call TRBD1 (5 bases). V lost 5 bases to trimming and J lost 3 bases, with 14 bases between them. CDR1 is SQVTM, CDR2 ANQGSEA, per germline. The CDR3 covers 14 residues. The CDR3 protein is CSVLLGHIYNEQFF. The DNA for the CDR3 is TGCAGCGTTCTTCTGGGGCATATCTACAATGAGCAGTTCTTC.

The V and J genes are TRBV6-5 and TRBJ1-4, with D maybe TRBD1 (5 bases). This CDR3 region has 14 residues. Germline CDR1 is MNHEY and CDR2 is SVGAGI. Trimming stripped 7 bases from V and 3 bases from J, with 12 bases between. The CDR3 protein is CASTPGLPNEKLFF. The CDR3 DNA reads TGTGCCAGCACTCCAGGGTTACCTAATGAAAAACTGTTTTTT.

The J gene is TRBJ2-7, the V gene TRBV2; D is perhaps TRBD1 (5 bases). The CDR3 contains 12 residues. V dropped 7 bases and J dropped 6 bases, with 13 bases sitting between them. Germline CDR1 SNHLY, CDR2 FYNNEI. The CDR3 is CASIRQGGEQYF. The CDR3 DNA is TGTGCCAGCATACGGCAGGGTGGCGAGCAGTACTTC.

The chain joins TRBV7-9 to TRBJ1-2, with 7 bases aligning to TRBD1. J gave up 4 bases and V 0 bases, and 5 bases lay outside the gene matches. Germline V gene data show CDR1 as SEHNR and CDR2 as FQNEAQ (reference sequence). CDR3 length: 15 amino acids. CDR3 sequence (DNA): TGTGCCAGCAGCTTAGCGGCAGGGGGTAGCTATGGCTACACCTTC. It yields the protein CASSLAAGGSYGYTF. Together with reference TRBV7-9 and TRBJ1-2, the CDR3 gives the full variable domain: DTGVSQNPRHKITKRGQNVTFRCDPISEHNRLYWYRQTLGQGPEFLTYFQNEAQLEKSRLLSDRFSAERPKGSFSTLEIQRTEQGDSAMYLCASSLAAGGSYGYTFGSGTRLTVV.

The chain's CDR3 is CASSPNSGSSYNEQFF. The CDR3, as DNA: TGTGCCAGCTCACCGAATAGCGGGAGCTCCTACAATGAGCAGTTCTTC. The chain uses TRBV18 and TRBJ2-1; 9 bases are a match to TRBD2. Trimming removed 3 bases from V and 0 bases from J; junction bases left unmatched: 3. The V gene's germline CDR1 is KGHSH and CDR2 LQKENI. There are 16 residues in the CDR3.

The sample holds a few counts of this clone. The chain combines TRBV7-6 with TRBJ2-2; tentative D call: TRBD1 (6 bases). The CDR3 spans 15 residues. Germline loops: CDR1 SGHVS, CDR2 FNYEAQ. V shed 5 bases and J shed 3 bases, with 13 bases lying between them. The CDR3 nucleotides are TGTGCCAGCAGCGAGATGGGGGCCTACACCGGGGAGCTGTTTTTT. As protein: CASSEMGAYTGELFF.

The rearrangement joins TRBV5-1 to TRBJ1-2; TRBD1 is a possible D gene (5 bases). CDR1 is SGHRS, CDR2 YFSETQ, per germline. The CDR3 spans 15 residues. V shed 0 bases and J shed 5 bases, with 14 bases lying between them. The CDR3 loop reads CASSLEVPRGYGYTF. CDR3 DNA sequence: TGCGCCAGCAGCTTGGAAGTGCCAAGGGGTTATGGCTACACCTTC.

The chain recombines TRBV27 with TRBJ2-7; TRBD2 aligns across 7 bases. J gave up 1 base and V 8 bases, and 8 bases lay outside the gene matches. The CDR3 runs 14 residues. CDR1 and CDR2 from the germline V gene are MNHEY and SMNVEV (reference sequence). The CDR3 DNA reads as TGTGCCAGCCAACCTCTAGCGGAGTCCTACGAGCAGTACTTC. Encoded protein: CASQPLAESYEQYF.

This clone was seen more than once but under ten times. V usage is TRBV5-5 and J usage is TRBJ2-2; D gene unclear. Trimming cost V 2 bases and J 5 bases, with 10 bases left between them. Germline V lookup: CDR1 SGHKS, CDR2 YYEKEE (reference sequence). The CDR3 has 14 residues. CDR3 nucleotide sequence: TGTGCCAGCAGCTTTCTCGGCGGAACCGGGGAGCTGTTTTTT. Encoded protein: CASSFLGGTGELFF. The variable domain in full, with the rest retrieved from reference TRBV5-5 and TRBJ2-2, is DAGVTQSPTHLIKTRGQQVTLRCSPISGHKSVSWYQQVLGQGPQFIFQYYEKEERGRGNFPDRFSARQFPNYSSELNVNALLLGDSALYLCASSFLGGTGELFFGEGSRLTVL.

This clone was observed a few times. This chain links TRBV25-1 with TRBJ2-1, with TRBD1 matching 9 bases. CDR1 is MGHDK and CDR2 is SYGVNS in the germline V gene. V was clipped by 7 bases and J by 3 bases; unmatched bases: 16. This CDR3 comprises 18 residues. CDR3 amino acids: CASTQHASGTGSYNEQFF. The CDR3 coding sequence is TGTGCCAGCACGCAACACGCTTCCGGGACAGGGAGCTACAATGAGCAGTTCTTC.

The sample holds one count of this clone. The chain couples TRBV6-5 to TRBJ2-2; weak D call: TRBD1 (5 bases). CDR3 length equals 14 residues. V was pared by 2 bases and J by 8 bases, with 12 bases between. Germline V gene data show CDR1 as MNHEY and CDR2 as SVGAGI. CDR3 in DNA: TGTGCCAGCAGTTACGGAGTCAGGGAAGGGGAGCTGTTTTTT. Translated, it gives CASSYGVREGELFF.

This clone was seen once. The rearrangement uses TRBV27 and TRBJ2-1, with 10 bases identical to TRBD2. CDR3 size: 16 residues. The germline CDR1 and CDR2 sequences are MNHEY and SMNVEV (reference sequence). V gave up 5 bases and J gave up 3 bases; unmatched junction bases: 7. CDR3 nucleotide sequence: TGTGCCAGCAGTCCTCTAGCGGGAGTTTACTACAATGAGCAGTTCTTC. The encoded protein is CASSPLAGVYYNEQFF.

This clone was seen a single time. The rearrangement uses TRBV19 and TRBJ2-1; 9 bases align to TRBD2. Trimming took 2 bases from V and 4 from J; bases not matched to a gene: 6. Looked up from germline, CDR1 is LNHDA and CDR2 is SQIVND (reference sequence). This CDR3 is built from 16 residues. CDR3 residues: CASSIPTSGPYNEQFF. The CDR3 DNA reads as TGTGCCAGTAGTATACCTACTAGCGGGCCTTACAATGAGCAGTTCTTC.

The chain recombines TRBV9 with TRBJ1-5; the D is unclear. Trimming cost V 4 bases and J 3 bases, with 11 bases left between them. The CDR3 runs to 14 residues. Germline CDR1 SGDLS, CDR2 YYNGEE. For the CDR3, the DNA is TGTGCCAGCAGCCCCGGTCCTCCCAATCAGCCCCAGCATTTT. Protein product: CASSPGPPNQPQHF.